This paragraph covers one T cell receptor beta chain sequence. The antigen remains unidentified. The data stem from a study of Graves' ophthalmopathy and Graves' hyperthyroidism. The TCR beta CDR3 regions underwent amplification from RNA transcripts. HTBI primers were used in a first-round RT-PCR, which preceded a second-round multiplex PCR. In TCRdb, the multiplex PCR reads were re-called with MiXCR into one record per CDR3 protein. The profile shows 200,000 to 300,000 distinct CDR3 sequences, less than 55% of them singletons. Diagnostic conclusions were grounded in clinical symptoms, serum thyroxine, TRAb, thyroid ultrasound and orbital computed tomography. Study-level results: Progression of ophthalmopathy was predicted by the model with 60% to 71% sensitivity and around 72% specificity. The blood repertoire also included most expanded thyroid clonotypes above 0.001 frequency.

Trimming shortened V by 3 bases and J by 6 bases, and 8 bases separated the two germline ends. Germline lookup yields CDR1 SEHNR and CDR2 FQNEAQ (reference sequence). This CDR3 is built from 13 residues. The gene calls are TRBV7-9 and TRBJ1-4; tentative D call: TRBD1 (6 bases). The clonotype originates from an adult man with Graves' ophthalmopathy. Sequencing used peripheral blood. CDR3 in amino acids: CASSLGTHEKLFF. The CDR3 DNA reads TGTGCCAGCAGCTTGGGGACACATGAAAAACTGTTTTTT. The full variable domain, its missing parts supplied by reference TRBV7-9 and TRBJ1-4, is DTGVSQNPRHKITKRGQNVTFRCDPISEHNRLYWYRQTLGQGPEFLTYFQNEAQLEKSRLLSDRFSAERPKGSFSTLEIQRTEQGDSAMYLCASSLGTHEKLFFGSGTQLSVL.